Sequencing of this TCR beta chain was carried out in a study of blood T cell repertoires in COVID-19. Study summary: Italy, Spain and the United States were the sources of the convalescent and acute COVID-19 samples. Sources were T cells, B-cell-depleted T cells, or PBMCs; the material itself was cDNA or gDNA.

The assay was immunoSEQ multiplex PCR, and TCRdb's table has in-frame clones only and misses some. The top ten hold roughly 1.9% of the sample, which has about 440,000 clones, 70% to 90% seen once. V shed 3 bases, J shed 7 bases, and the junction held 8 bases outside the gene matches. This CDR3 has 14 residues. Germline CDR1 MNHEY, CDR2 SMNVEV (reference sequence). The TCR was taken from a young woman with acute COVID-19. This chain links TRBV27 with TRBJ1-2, with 7 positions matching TRBD1. The sample consisted of PBMCs or T cells enriched from blood (not recorded which). CDR3 coding DNA: TGTGCCAGCAGTTTTGGTGAGGGGGCCGGTGGCTACACCTTC. Residues: CASSFGEGAGGYTF.